This TCR beta chain is drawn from a study of Graves' ophthalmopathy and Graves' hyperthyroidism. In the study overall: Untreated patients at initial diagnosis provided peripheral blood.

Diagnosis relied on clinical symptoms, serum thyroxine, TRAb, thyroid ultrasound and orbital computed tomography. The authors amplified TCR beta CDR3 regions, and they did so from RNA transcripts for repertoire sequencing. Scientists carried out first-round RT-PCR using HTBI primers and then a second-round multiplex PCR. Each CDR3 protein is one row after TCRdb ran MiXCR on the multiplex PCR reads. The sample has roughly 300,000 distinct CDR3 sequences, roughly 15% seen once. Study-level results: A 13-signature model separated ophthalmopathy from stable hyperthyroidism, about 90% sensitivity, around 81% specificity.

This CDR3 spans 14 amino acids. Trimming removed 3 bases from V and 5 bases from J; junction bases left unmatched: 7. Germline CDR1 reads SGHTA; CDR2 reads FQGNSA. At least ten counts were recorded for this clonotype. Antigen unknown. The specimen sequenced was peripheral blood. The chain combines TRBV7-2 with TRBJ2-7; TRBD1 aligns across 7 bases. The clonotype was recovered from an adult man with Graves' ophthalmopathy. CDR3 region: CASSFGAGGDEQYF. As DNA, the CDR3 is TGTGCCAGCAGCTTTGGGGCAGGGGGAGACGAGCAGTACTTC.